Only a few counts were recorded for the clone carrying this T cell receptor beta chain. This specimen belongs to a study of blood T cells in healthy people across ages. Then a second PCR, running roughly 7 to 11 cycles, was carried out with a sample-barcoded 5' primer and a J-beta primer mix. Samples each returned at least 2.5 million CDR3-containing paired-end reads. TCRdb re-analysed the 5' RACE reads in MiXCR, keeping a single row per CDR3 protein. Here the sample spans around 2 million distinct CDR3 sequences, roughly two fifths being singletons. The CDR3 consists of 15 residues. In germline, CDR1 is SGHTA, CDR2 FQGNSA. V was cut by 4 bases and J by 3 bases, with 16 bases left in between.

The J gene is TRBJ2-7, the V gene TRBV7-2; D may be TRBD2 (6 bases). The sequenced sample was blood. The sequence was collected from a human donor in good health. The CDR3 here is CASSSHSGGSYEQYF. In nucleotides, the CDR3 is TGTGCCAGCAGCTCACACAGTGGGGGGAGCTACGAGCAGTACTTC.